This section outlines one T cell receptor beta chain sequence together with its context. Its antigen remains unknown. The data were obtained in a study of radiotherapy plus CTLA-4 blockade in lung cancer. On the study more broadly: Of all patients, approximately 17% responded objectively and around 31% showed disease control.

In chemo-refractory metastatic non-small-cell lung cancer, patients got ipilimumab CTLA-4 blockade together with focal radiation. Assay used: immunoSEQ multiplex PCR; TCRdb lists only in-frame clones, some missing. The sample has under 40,000 clones; approximately 70% are singletons. Findings and caveats of the study: Interferon-beta and early blood T cell clone dynamics reportedly predicted response best. Blood-borne expansion of tumor-derived TCR clones followed radiotherapy plus ipilimumab.

V was pared by 5 bases and J by 5 bases, with 4 bases of the junction left unmatched. The germline gives CDR1 MNHNY, CDR2 SVGAGI (reference sequence). The CDR3 is made up of 13 amino acids. J is TRBJ2-7 and V is TRBV6-6; 9 positions match TRBD1. The clonotype originates from a human donor with non-small cell lung cancer who had stable disease on radiotherapy plus ipilimumab. The material sequenced was peripheral blood, taken from a patient treated with radiotherapy plus ipilimumab. DNA for the CDR3: TGTGCCAGCAGTCGACAGGGGGTCCACGAGCAGTACTTC. This encodes CASSRQGVHEQYF.